This is a list of T cell receptor beta chains from one sample in a study of beta chain features in type 1 diabetes. Measured with immunoSEQ multiplex PCR; TCRdb has only the in-frame clones, and not every one. The sample includes over 600,000 clones, roughly an eighth of them seen just once. The sequencing input was naive CD4+ T cells from blood. Receptors were obtained from a man aged 25 to 45 with type 1 diabetes. Each CDR3 is given with its conserved first and last residue. D genes are given only for firm matches. Rows give clone size only sometimes, using once, few, many, or a class for an expanded clone.

clone_size j_call v_call d_call cdr3_aa cdr3_nt
few TRBJ2-1 TRBV29-1 TRBD1 CSVVGQGRDEQFF TGCAGCGTTGTAGGACAGGGAAGAGATGAGCAGTTCTTC
. TRBJ2-5 TRBV7-9 . CASSFPGTAGGTQYF TGTGCCAGCAGTTTTCCCGGGACCGCCGGGGGGACCCAGTACTTC
. TRBJ2-7 TRBV7-2 . CASSSSGASSYEQYF TGTGCCAGCAGCTCCTCGGGAGCATCCTCCTACGAGCAGTACTTC
. TRBJ1-5 TRBV7-2 . CASSTPGPPGQPQHF TGTGCCAGCAGCACACCCGGACCACCTGGACAGCCCCAGCATTTT
. TRBJ2-7 TRBV28 TRBD1 CASSLSTGGVYEQYF TGTGCCAGCAGTTTATCAACAGGGGGAGTCTACGAGCAGTACTTC
few TRBJ2-7 TRBV29-1 . CSARGQEGPYEQYF TGCAGCGCTCGAGGACAGGAGGGGCCGTACGAGCAGTACTTC
. TRBJ1-1 TRBV10-3 TRBD1 CAISESGQLNTEAFF TGTGCCATCAGTGAGTCGGGACAGCTGAACACTGAAGCTTTCTTT
few TRBJ2-6 TRBV7-2 . CASSPGAAGANVLTF TGTGCCAGCAGCCCGGGGGCGGCTGGGGCCAACGTCCTGACTTTC
. TRBJ2-1 TRBV6-1 TRBD2 CASSPSSGYNEQFF TGTGCCAGCAGTCCGTCTAGCGGTTACAATGAGCAGTTCTTC
few TRBJ1-5 TRBV15 . CATSREQKTQPQHF TGTGCCACCAGCCGGGAACAGAAGACCCAGCCCCAGCATTTT
. TRBJ2-1 TRBV5-1 . CASSLEGLDNEQFF TGCGCCAGCAGCTTGGAAGGACTCGACAATGAGCAGTTCTTC
few TRBJ2-2 TRBV4-2 . CASSQGVDRNTGELFF TGTGCCAGCAGCCAGGGGGTGGACAGGAACACCGGGGAGCTGTTTTTT
few TRBJ1-5 TRBV7-2 . CASSLAGEYQPQHF TGTGCCAGCAGCTTAGCGGGGGAGTATCAGCCCCAGCATTTT
few TRBJ2-3 TRBV25-1 . CASSANTDTQYF TGTGCCAGCAGTGCTAACACAGATACGCAGTATTTT
few TRBJ2-7 TRBV5-1 . CASSLDRDYEQYF TGCGCCAGCAGCTTGGACAGGGACTACGAGCAGTACTTC
. TRBJ1-6 TRBV19 . CASSTKGNSPLHF TGTGCCAGTAGTACCAAGGGTAATTCACCCCTCCACTTT
. TRBJ2-6 TRBV7-3 TRBD1 CASSLVTGSGANVLTF TGTGCCAGCAGCTTAGTGACAGGGTCTGGGGCCAACGTCCTGACTTTC
. TRBJ1-1 TRBV5-1 . CASSWGSGPEAFF TGCGCCAGCAGCTGGGGCTCCGGCCCTGAAGCTTTCTTT
few TRBJ1-2 TRBV30 . CAWSVIRGIAGYTF TGTGCCTGGAGTGTTATCAGGGGAATAGCTGGCTACACCTTC
. TRBJ2-1 TRBV7-2 TRBD1 CASSLVRDRAYNEQFF TGTGCCAGCAGCTTAGTCCGGGACAGAGCTTACAATGAGCAGTTCTTC
few TRBJ2-2 TRBV6-5 . CASSVRQSNPGELFF TGTGCCAGCAGTGTCCGACAGAGCAATCCCGGGGAGCTGTTTTTT
few TRBJ2-5 TRBV5-4 . CASSLISGETQYF TGTGCCAGCAGCTTGATTTCCGGGGAGACCCAGTACTTC
. TRBJ1-2 TRBV30 . CAGSVLGVGYGYTF TGTGCCGGGAGTGTATTGGGGGTGGGCTATGGCTACACCTTC
few TRBJ1-2 TRBV25-1 . CASSELRTNYGYTF TGTGCCAGCAGTGAATTGCGGACAAACTATGGCTACACCTTC
few TRBJ2-1 TRBV11-2 TRBD1 CASSRTGYGRNEQFF TGTGCCAGCAGCCGGACAGGGTACGGCCGTAATGAGCAGTTCTTC
. TRBJ1-1 TRBV11-1 . CASIGQGVTEAFF TGTGCCAGCATTGGCCAGGGAGTTACTGAAGCTTTCTTT
few TRBJ1-1 TRBV7-2 . CASTALGGENTEAFF TGTGCCAGCACCGCCCTGGGGGGAGAGAACACTGAAGCTTTCTTT
few TRBJ2-7 TRBV6-5 TRBD1 CASSYSKTGSSYEQYF TGTGCCAGCAGTTACTCAAAGACAGGGAGCTCCTACGAGCAGTACTTC
. TRBJ1-5 TRBV10-3 . CASSEAVDQPQHF TGTGCCAGCAGTGAAGCGGTGGATCAGCCCCAGCATTTT